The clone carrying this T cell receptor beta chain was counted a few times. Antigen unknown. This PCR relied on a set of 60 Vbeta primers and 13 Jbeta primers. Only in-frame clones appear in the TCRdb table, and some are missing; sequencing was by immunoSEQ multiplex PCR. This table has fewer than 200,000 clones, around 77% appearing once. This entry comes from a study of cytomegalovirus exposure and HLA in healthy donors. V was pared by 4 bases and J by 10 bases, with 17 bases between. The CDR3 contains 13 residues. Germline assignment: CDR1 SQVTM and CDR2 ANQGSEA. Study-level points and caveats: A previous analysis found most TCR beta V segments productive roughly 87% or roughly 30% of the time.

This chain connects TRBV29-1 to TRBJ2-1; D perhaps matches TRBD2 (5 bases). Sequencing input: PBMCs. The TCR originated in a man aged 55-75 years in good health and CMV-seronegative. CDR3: CSVGRDFTGEQFF. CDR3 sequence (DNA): TGCAGCGTTGGACGTGACTTTACGGGAGAGCAGTTCTTC.